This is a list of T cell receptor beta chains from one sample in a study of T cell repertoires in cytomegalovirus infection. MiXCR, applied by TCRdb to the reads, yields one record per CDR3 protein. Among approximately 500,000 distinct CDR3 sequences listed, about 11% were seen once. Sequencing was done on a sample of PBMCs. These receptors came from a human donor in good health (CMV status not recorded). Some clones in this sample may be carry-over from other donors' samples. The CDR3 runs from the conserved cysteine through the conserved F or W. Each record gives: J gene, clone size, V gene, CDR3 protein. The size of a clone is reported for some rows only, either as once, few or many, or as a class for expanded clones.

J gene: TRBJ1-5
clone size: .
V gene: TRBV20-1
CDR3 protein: CSATEIVRGGDSSNQPQHF

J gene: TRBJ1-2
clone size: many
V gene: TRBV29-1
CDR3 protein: CSAPTGDNGYTF

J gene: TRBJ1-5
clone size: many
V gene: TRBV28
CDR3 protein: CASSTGQVLNQPQHF

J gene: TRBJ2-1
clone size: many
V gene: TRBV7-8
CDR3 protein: CASSLFGTGENEQFF

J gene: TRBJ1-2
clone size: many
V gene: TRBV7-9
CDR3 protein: CASSSRDSQLTMANTF

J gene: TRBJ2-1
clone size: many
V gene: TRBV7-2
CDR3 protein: CASSPRRGTGLAGNSYNEQFF

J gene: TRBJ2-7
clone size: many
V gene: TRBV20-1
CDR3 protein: CSASRGMAYEQYF

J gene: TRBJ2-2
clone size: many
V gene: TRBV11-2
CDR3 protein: CASSAGVTGELFF

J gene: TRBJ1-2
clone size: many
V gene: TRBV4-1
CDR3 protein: CASSSGQDYGYTF

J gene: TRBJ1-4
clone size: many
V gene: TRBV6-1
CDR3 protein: CASSDPQSGNEKLFF

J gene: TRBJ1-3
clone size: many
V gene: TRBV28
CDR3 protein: CASSFGRVTSGNTIYF

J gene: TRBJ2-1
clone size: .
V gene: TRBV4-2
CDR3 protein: CASSPPGGNEYNEQFF

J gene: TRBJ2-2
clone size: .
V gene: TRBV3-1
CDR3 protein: CASSQDGLAGGPGTGELFF

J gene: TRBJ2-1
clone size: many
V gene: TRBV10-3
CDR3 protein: CAITSGVLNEQFF

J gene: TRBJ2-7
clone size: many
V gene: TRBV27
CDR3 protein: CASGRGYEQYF

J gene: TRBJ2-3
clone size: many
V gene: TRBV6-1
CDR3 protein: CASRGQVSTDTQYF

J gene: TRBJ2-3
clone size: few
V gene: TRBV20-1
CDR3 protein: CSARTPGLAGDLDTQYF

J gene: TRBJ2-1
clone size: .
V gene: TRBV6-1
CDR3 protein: CASSGLGYNEQFF

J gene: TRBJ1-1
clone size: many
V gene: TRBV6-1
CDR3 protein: CASSMTATRYTEAFF

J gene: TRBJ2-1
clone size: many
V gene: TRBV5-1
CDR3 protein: CASSRGGLAGDNEQFF

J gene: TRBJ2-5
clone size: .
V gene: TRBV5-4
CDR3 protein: CASSLSAAPAETQYF